This T cell receptor (beta chain) was captured by sequencing in a study of PD-1 blockade in classical Hodgkin lymphoma. Regarding time point: cycle 4 day 1 (C4D1), after about 6 weeks of nivolumab. In every patient, relapse followed autologous stem cell transplantation, while exposure to brentuximab vedotin differed. The repertoire was sequenced with immunoSEQ multiplex PCR; TCRdb's copy has only in-frame clones and lacks some. Among 17,000 or so clones, over 60% were seen once, and the ten largest hold about 7.2%. The TCR sequence derives from a human donor with classical Hodgkin lymphoma. The sample consisted of peripheral blood mononuclear cells (PBMCs), taken before the fourth cycle of nivolumab.

CDR3 residues: CASSEEGSSYNEQFF. CDR3 bases: TGTGCCAGCAGTGAAGAGGGAAGCTCCTACAATGAGCAGTTCTTC. The chain combines TRBV2 with TRBJ2-1; D remains unclear. Germline V gene lookup returns CDR1 SNHLY and CDR2 FYNNEI. The germline V and J ends were trimmed by 1 base and 0 bases, with 7 bases remaining between them. The CDR3 is 15 amino acids.